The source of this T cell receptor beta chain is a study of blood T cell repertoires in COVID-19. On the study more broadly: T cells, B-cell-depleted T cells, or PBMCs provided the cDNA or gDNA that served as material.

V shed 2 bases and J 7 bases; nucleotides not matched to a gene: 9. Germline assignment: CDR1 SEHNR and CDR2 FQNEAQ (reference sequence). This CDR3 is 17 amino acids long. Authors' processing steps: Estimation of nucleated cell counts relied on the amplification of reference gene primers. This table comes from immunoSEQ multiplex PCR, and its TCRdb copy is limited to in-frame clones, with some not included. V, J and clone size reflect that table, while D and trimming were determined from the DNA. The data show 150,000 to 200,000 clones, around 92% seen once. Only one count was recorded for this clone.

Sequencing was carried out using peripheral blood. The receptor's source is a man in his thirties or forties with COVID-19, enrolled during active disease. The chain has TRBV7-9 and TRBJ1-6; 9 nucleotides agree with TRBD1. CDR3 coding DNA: TGTGCCAGCAGCTTACTTAAGGGACAGGGAAGAAATTCACCCCTCCACTTT. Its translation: CASSLLKGQGRNSPLHF.